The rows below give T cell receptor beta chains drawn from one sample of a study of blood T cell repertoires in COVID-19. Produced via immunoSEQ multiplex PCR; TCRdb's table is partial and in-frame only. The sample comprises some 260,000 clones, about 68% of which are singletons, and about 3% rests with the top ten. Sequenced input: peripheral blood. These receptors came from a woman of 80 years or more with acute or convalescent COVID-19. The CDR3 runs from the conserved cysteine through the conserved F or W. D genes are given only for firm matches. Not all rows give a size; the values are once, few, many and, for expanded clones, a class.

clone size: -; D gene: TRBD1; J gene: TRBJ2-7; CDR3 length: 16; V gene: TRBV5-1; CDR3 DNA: TGCGCCAGCAGCCCATATACAGGGGGCGAAGGGTACGAGCAGTACTTC; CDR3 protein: CASSPYTGGEGYEQYF
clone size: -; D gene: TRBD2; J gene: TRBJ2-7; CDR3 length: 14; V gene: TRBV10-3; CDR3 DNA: TGTGCCATCAGTGATGGGCGGGAGACCTACGAGCAGTACTTC; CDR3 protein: CAISDGRETYEQYF
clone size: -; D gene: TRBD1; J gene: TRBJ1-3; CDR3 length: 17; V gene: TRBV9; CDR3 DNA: TGTGCCAGCAGCAAAACAGGGGGCACTTCCTCTGGAAACACCATATATTTT; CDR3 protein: CASSKTGGTSSGNTIYF
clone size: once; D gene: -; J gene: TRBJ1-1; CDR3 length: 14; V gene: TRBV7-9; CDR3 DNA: TGTGCCAGCAGCTTACTGGGGGCGGACTCTGAAGCTTTCTTT; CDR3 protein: CASSLLGADSEAFF
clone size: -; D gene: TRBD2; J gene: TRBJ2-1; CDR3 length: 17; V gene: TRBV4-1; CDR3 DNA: TGCGCCAGCAGCCAGGCCGTCCTAGCGGAGAGTTACAATGAGCAGTTCTTC; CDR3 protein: CASSQAVLAESYNEQFF
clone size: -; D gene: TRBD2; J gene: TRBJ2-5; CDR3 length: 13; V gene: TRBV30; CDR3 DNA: TGTGCCACATTAGCGGGGCCCTGGGGGACCCAGTACTTC; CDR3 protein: CATLAGPWGTQYF
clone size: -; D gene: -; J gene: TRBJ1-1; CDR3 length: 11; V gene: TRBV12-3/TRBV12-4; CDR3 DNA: TGTGCCAGCAGTTTAGGGTGGAGGGCTTTCTTT; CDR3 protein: CASSLGWRAFF
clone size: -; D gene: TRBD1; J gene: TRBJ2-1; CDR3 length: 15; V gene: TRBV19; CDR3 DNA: TGTGCCAGTAGTATGACGGACAGGGGTTACAATGAGCAGTTCTTC; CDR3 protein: CASSMTDRGYNEQFF
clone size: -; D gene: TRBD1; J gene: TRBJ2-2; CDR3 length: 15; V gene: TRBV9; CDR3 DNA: TGTGCCAGCAGAGTACCGGGACAGGACACCGGGGAGCTGTTTTTT; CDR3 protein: CASRVPGQDTGELFF
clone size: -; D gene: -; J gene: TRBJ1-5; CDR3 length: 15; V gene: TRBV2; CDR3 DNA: TGTGCCACCGCCCACAGGGATCTGAGCAATCAGCCCCAGCATTTT; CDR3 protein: CATAHRDLSNQPQHF
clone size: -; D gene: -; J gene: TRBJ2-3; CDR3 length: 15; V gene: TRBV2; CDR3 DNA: TGTGCCAGCAGTGAATCGGCGGGGAACACAGATACGCAGTATTTT; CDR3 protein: CASSESAGNTDTQYF
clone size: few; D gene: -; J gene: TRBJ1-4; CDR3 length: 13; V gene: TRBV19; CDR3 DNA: TGTGCCAGTACCGAACGGACTGGCGAAAAACTGTTTTTT; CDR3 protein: CASTERTGEKLFF
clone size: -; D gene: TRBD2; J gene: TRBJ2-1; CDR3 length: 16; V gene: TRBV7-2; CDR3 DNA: TGTGCCAGCAGCTTAGAGGGACTAACTACCTACAATGAGCAGTTCTTC; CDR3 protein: CASSLEGLTTYNEQFF
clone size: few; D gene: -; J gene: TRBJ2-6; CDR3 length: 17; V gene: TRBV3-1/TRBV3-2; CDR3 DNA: TGTGCCAGCAGCCAAGGACAGGCAACCTCTGGGGCCAACGTCCTGACTTTC; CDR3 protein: CASSQGQATSGANVLTF
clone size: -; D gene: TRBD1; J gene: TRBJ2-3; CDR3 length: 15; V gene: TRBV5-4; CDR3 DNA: TGTGCCAGCAGCTACCGGGACAGGGGGCGAGATACGCAGTATTTT; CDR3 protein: CASSYRDRGRDTQYF
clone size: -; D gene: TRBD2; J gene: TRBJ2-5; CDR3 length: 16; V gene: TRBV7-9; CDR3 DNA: TGTGCCAGCAGCTTATGGGGAGCGGGGGACCAAGAGACCCAGTACTTC; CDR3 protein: CASSLWGAGDQETQYF
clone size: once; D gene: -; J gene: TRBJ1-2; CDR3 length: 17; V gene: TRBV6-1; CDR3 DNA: TGTGCCAGCAGTGAAGACAATCCGGGAGGGAGTGGCTATGGCTACACCTTC; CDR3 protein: CASSEDNPGGSGYGYTF
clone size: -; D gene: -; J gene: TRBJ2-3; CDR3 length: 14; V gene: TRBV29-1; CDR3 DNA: TGCAGCGTTGATCCAGGGTCTGGCACAGATACGCAGTATTTT; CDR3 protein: CSVDPGSGTDTQYF
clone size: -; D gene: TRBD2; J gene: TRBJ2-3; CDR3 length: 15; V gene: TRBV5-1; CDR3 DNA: TGCGCCAGCAGCCTGAGCGGGAGAGGCACAGATACGCAGTATTTT; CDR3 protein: CASSLSGRGTDTQYF
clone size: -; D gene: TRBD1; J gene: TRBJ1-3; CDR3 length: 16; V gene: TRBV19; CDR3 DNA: TGTGCCAGTAGTACCCGACAGGGAAGCTCTGGAAACACCATATATTTT; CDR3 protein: CASSTRQGSSGNTIYF
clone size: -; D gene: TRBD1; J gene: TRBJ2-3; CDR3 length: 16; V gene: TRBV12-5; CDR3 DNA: TGTGCTTCCCGATCCGGGACAGGGTCGGGCACAGATACGCAGTATTTT; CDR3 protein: CASRSGTGSGTDTQYF
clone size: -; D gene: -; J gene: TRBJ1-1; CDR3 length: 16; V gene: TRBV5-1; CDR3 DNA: TGCGCCAGCAGCCCAACGACAGGCCGTGGGGACACTGAAGCTTTCTTT; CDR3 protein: CASSPTTGRGDTEAFF
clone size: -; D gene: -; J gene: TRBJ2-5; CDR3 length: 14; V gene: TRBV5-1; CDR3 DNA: TGCGCCAGCAGCTTGGGACAGGCTCAAGAGACCCAGTACTTC; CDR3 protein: CASSLGQAQETQYF
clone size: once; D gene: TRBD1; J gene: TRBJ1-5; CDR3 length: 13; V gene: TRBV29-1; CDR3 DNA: TGCAGCGTCGCCACAGGGGGTACCCAGCCCCAGCATTTT; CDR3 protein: CSVATGGTQPQHF
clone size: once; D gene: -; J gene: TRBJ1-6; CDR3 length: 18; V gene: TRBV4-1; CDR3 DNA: TGCGCCAGCAGCCACCACCGGGCGGGAAGTGAGGGCGATTCACCCCTCCACTTT; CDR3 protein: CASSHHRAGSEGDSPLHF
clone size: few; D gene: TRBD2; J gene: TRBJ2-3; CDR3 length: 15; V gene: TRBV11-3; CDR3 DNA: TGTGCCAGCAGCTTATCGGGAGGAACCACAGATACGCAGTATTTT; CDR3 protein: CASSLSGGTTDTQYF
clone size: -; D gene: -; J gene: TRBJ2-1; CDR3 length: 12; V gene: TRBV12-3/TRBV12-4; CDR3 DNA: TGTGCCAGCAGTCCTACAGGGAATGAGCAGTTCTTC; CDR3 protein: CASSPTGNEQFF
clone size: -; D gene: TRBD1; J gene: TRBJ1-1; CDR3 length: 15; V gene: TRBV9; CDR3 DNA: TGTGCCAGCAGCGTGGAGTCGACAGGGAGGACTGAAGCTTTCTTT; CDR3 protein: CASSVESTGRTEAFF
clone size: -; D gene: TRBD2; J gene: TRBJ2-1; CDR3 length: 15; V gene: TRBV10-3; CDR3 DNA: TGTGCCATCAGTGAGTCGCGCGGGAGGGCCGGTGAGCAGTTCTTC; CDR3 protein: CAISESRGRAGEQFF
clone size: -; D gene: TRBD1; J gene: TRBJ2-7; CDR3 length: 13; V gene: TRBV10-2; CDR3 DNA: TGCGCCAGCAGTGGACAGGGGGCCTACGAGCAGTACTTC; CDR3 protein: CASSGQGAYEQYF
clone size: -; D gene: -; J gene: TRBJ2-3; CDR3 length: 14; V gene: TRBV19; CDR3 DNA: TGTGCCAGTAGTAGGGGACTCCTCACAGATACGCAGTATTTT; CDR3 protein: CASSRGLLTDTQYF
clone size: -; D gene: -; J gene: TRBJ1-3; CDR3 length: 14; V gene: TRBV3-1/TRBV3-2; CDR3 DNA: TGTGCCAGCAGCCAACAGGGAAGTGGAAACACCATATATTTT; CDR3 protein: CASSQQGSGNTIYF
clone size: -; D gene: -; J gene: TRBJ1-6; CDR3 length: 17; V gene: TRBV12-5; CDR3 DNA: TGTGCTAGTGGTTTGGTACGGGGGGCCCTGGGTAATTCACCCCTCCACTTT; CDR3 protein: CASGLVRGALGNSPLHF
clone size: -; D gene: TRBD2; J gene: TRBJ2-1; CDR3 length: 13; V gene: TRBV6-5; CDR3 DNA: TGTGCCAGCAGTTACTGGGGGGGCAATGAGCAGTTCTTC; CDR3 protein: CASSYWGGNEQFF
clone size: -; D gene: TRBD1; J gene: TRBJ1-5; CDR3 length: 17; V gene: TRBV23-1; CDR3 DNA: TGCGCCAGCAGTCAATCGGCCGGGACAGGGTTGAATCAGCCCCAGCATTTT; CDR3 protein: CASSQSAGTGLNQPQHF
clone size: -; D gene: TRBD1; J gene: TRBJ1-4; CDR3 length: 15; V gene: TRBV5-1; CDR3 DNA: TGCGCCAGCAGCGTCGGGACAGGGATCAGAGAAAAACTGTTTTTT; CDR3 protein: CASSVGTGIREKLFF
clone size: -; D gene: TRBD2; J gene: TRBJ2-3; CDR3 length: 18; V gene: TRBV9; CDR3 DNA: TGTGCCAGCAGCGTAGAAGCGGGGGGGTCGACTAGCACAGATACGCAGTATTTT; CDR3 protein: CASSVEAGGSTSTDTQYF
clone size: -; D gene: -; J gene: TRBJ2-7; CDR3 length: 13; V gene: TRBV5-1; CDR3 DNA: TGCGCCAGCAGCTTGGTGGCTAGTGCCGAGCAGTACTTC; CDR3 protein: CASSLVASAEQYF
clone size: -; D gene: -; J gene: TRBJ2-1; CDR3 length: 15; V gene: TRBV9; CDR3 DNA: TGTGCCAGCAGCGCTTCCGTGAACAGCTACAATGAGCAGTTCTTC; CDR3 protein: CASSASVNSYNEQFF
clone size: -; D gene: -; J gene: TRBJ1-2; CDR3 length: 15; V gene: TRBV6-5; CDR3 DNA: TGTGCCAGCACCATATCGGCGGGGTCCTCAGGCGGCTACACCTTC; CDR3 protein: CASTISAGSSGGYTF
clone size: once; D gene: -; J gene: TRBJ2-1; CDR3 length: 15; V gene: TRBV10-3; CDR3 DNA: TGTGCCATCAGTGTAGGGGCCCCCCCCCACAATGAGCAGTTCTTC; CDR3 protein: CAISVGAPPHNEQFF
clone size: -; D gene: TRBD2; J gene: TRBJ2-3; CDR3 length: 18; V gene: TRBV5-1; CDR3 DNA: TGCGCCAGCAGCTGGGGTCCCCGGACTAGCAGGGCCACAGATACGCAGTATTTT; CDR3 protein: CASSWGPRTSRATDTQYF
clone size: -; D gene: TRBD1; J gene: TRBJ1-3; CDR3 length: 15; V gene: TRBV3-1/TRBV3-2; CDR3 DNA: TGTGCCAGCAGCCATAGGACAGGGACTGGAAACACCATATATTTT; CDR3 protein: CASSHRTGTGNTIYF
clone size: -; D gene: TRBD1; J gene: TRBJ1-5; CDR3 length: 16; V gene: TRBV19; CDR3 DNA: TGTGCCAGTAGGACAGGGTTCGAATATGGCAATCAGCCCCAGCATTTT; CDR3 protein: CASRTGFEYGNQPQHF
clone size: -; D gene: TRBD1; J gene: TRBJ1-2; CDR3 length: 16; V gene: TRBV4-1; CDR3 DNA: TGCGCCAGCAGCCAGCTTGGGACAGGGGGAAACTATGGCTACACCTTC; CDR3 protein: CASSQLGTGGNYGYTF
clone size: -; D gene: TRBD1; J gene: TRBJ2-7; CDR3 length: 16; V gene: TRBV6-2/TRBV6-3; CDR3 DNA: TGTGCCAGCAGTTGGACCGGGACAGGGGGCACCTACGAGCAGTACTTC; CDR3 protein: CASSWTGTGGTYEQYF
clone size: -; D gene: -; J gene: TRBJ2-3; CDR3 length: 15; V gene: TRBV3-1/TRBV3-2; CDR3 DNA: TGTGCCAGCAGCCCCCGACCCCAGGGGTTGGATACGCAGTATTTT; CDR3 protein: CASSPRPQGLDTQYF